The subject of this entry is one T cell receptor beta chain. This sample is part of a study of blood T cell repertoires in COVID-19. TCRdb keeps only in-frame clones here, not all; method: immunoSEQ multiplex PCR. The sample includes 200,000 or so clones, around 85% of them seen just once. The CDR3 loop spans 14 amino acids. CDR1 and CDR2 from the germline V gene are SGHRS and YFSETQ. The V end lost 0 bases, the J end lost 10 bases, and 16 bases lay between the germline ends. The V gene is TRBV5-1, the J gene TRBJ1-1; possible D gene TRBD1, 6 bases. The sequence came from a woman aged 45-59 years with acute or convalescent COVID-19. The sequencing input was peripheral blood. The CDR3 spells CASSLEAEDSGAFF. The CDR3 DNA follows: TGCGCCAGCAGCTTGGAGGCTGAGGACAGCGGAGCTTTCTTT.